This passage covers 23 T cell receptor beta chains from one sample sequenced in a study of metastatic and nonmetastatic thyroid tumors. TCRdb re-clonotyped the PCR reads through MiXCR. The repertoire has approximately 20,000 clones, around a fifth of them found once; the top ten carry approximately 15%. No treatment had been given to any patient before thyroid surgery. The sample was tumor tissue. These TCRs come from a female donor with papillary thyroid cancer or a benign thyroid nodule (not recorded which). Some clones in this sample may be carry-over from other donors' samples.

This clone was found many times. The rearrangement uses TRBV6-5 and TRBJ1-2; D is unclear. The CDR3 covers 13 residues. V lost 2 bases, J lost 5 bases, and 9 bases lay in between. Germline CDR1 MNHEY, CDR2 SVGAGI. The CDR3, as DNA: TGTGCCAGCAGTTACACAGCCCTTTATGGCTACACCTTC. Amino acid sequence: CASSYTALYGYTF.

This clone appeared many times. This chain uses TRBV3-1 with TRBJ2-7, with D perhaps TRBD2 (6 bases). CDR1 LGHDT and CDR2 YNNKEL come from the germline V gene (reference sequence). The V and J ends lost 4 bases and 3 bases respectively, with 7 bases between them. This CDR3 spans 12 amino acids. The CDR3 DNA reads TGTGCCAGCAGCCCGGACTACTACGAGCAGTACTTC. Protein sequence: CASSPDYYEQYF.

This clone was seen at least ten times. The V and J genes are TRBV27 and TRBJ2-1; 7 bases are a match to TRBD1. CDR1 and CDR2 from the germline V gene are MNHEY and SMNVEV (reference sequence). V gave up 5 bases and J gave up 15 bases; unmatched junction bases: 10. This CDR3 has 12 amino acids. This CDR3 reads CASSHRQGQPFF. CDR3 nucleotide sequence: TGTGCCAGCAGTCATCGACAGGGTCAGCCGTTCTTC.

This clone was counted ten times or more. The gene calls are TRBV4-3 and TRBJ2-6; D gene ambiguous. This CDR3 region has 15 residues. Trimming removed 0 bases from V and 0 bases from J, with 3 bases in between. In germline, CDR1 is LGHNA, CDR2 YSLEER. CDR3 DNA: TGCGCCAGCAGCCAAGACAACTCTGGGGCCAACGTCCTGACTTTC. This gives the protein CASSQDNSGANVLTF.

This clone has a handful of counts. Since the CDR3 does not end with the conserved phenylalanine or tryptophan, this likely comes from a read error. This chain connects TRBV18 to TRBJ2-5, with D tentatively TRBD1 or TRBD2 (5 bases each). Germline V gene data show CDR1 as KGHSH and CDR2 as LQKENI. CDR3 length: 15 residues. The CDR3 loop is CASSREGTYQETQYS. The CDR3 DNA reads TGCGCCAGCTCACGGGAAGGGACCTACCAAGAGACCCAGTACTCC.

V and J are TRBV2 and TRBJ2-2; 9 bases agree with TRBD2. The germline CDR1 and CDR2 sequences are SNHLY and FYNNEI. The CDR3 contains 15 residues. The trim removed 4 bases at V and 0 bases at J, leaving 0 bases unmatched. CDR3 nucleotides: TGTGCCAGCAGTGGACTAGCGGCGAACACCGGGGAGCTGTTTTTT. Translating gives CASSGLAANTGELFF.

Ten or more counts support this clone. Other nucleotide sequences in the sample specify the same CDR3. This chain links TRBV7-2 with TRBJ2-5, with 11 bases fitting TRBD2. J gave up 5 bases and V 5 bases, and 7 bases lay outside the gene matches. Germline V gene data show CDR1 as SGHTA and CDR2 as FQGNSA. The CDR3 sequence is 15 residues long. Here the CDR3 DNA reads TGTGCCAGCAGCCCATCTAGCGGGGGGTGGGAGACCCAGTACTTC. This gives the protein CASSPSSGGWETQYF. Together with reference TRBV7-2 and TRBJ2-5, the CDR3 gives the full variable domain: GAGVSQSPSNKVTEKGKDVELRCDPISGHTALYWYRQSLGQGLEFLIYFQGNSAPDKSGLPSDRFSAERTGGSVSTLTIQRTQQEDSAVYLCASSPSSGGWETQYFGPGTRLLVL.

This chain links TRBV15 with TRBJ2-7, with 8 nucleotides matching TRBD1. This CDR3 is 14 amino acids long. V was pared by 4 bases and J by 1 base, with 3 bases of the junction left unmatched. CDR1 and CDR2 (germline): LNHNV, YYDKDF (reference sequence). Here the CDR3 reads CATSIRDRSYEQYF. CDR3 DNA: TGTGCCACCAGCATACGGGACAGGTCCTACGAGCAGTACTTC.

The chain is built from TRBV5-1 and TRBJ2-2; maybe TRBD1 (6 bases). The CDR3 contains 15 residues. Germline V lookup: CDR1 SGHRS, CDR2 YFSETQ. The V gene lost 0 bases and the J gene lost 5 bases, with 11 bases spanning the gap. The DNA for the CDR3 is TGCGCCAGCAGCTTGGGAGGGACAAGGACCGGGGAGCTGTTTTTT. Its translation: CASSLGGTRTGELFF. Variable domain in full (rest from reference TRBV5-1 and TRBJ2-2): KAGVTQTPRYLIKTRGQQVTLSCSPISGHRSVSWYQQTPGQGLQFLFEYFSETQRNKGNFPGRFSGRQFSNSRSEMNVSTLELGDSALYLCASSLGGTRTGELFFGEGSRLTVL.

This clone was seen just once. This may stem from a read error, because a much larger clone lies one nucleotide away. Other DNA sequences in the same sample also yield this CDR3. The V and J genes are TRBV7-2 and TRBJ1-4; D ambiguous. Germline V gives CDR1 SGHTA, CDR2 FQGNSA. There are 15 residues in the CDR3. CDR3 sequence reads: CASSATGNGHEKLFF. The DNA of the CDR3 is TGTGCCAGCAGCGCGACGGGGAACGGCCACGAAAAGCTGTTTTTT.

This clone was found many times. V usage is TRBV7-2 and J usage is TRBJ1-4; possibly TRBD1 for D (6 bases). The length of the CDR3 is 15 residues. Trimming took off 5 bases at V and 5 bases at J, with 15 bases between the two ends. CDR1 SGHTA and CDR2 FQGNSA come from the germline V gene. The chain's CDR3 is CASSDTGTRNEKLFF. In DNA, the CDR3 is TGTGCCAGCAGCGATACCGGGACACGCAATGAAAAACTGTTTTTT.

This clone has a count of ten or more. This rearrangement joins TRBV5-1 to TRBJ2-5, with D perhaps TRBD2 (5 bases). There are 15 residues in the CDR3. V gave up 2 bases and J gave up 5 bases, with 16 bases separating them. Germline CDR1 SGHRS, CDR2 YFSETQ. The CDR3: CASSLTPTIRETQYF. The DNA for the CDR3 is TGCGCCAGCAGCTTAACCCCGACTATCAGGGAGACCCAGTACTTC.

This clone was seen ten or more times. The chain couples TRBV6-2 or TRBV6-3 to TRBJ2-2; the match to TRBD2 covers 9 bases. This CDR3 comprises 15 residues. Germline CDR1 and CDR2: MNHEY and SVGEGT. V trimming: 7 bases; J trimming: 2 bases; junction bases outside the gene matches: 5. CDR3 sequence: CASKRLAANTGELFF. CDR3 coding DNA: TGTGCCAGCAAAAGACTAGCGGCCAACACCGGGGAGCTGTTTTTT.

The table lists this clone with many counts. This chain joins TRBV2 and TRBJ2-3; 9 bases fit TRBD2. In germline, CDR1 is SNHLY, CDR2 FYNNEI. J lost 2 bases, V lost 5 bases, and 2 bases had no gene match. The CDR3 covers 14 residues. The CDR3 DNA reads as TGTGCCAGCAGTCTAGCGGGAATCACAGATACGCAGTATTTT. Residues: CASSLAGITDTQYF.

This clone was seen ten or more times. The chain employs TRBV6-1 and TRBJ1-2; TRBD1 matches 10 bases. CDR1 and CDR2 from the germline V gene are MNHNS and SASEGT. The CDR3 sequence is 13 residues long. Trimming cost V 6 bases and J 7 bases; bases outside gene matches: 5. In DNA form, the CDR3 reads TGTGCCAGCAGATCGACAGGGGGCTCTGGCTACACCTTC. Encoded protein: CASRSTGGSGYTF.

This clone was observed many times. The chain recombines TRBV15 with TRBJ2-1; no clear D. The CDR3 consists of 14 residues. Trimming cost V 1 base and J 8 bases, with 12 bases left between them. The V gene's germline CDR1 is LNHNV and CDR2 YYDKDF (reference sequence). CDR3 in DNA: TGTGCCACCAGCAGAGTCCGTTGGGGTGATGAGCAGTTCTTC. This translates into CATSRVRWGDEQFF.

This clone came up many times. A much larger clone lies one base from this, so it may be a read error. V usage is TRBV18 and J usage is TRBJ2-1; perhaps D is TRBD1 or TRBD2 (6 bases each). Germline V lookup: CDR1 KGHSH, CDR2 LQKENI. The length of the CDR3 is 17 residues. V was pared by 1 base and J by 3 bases, with 16 bases between. CDR3 in DNA: TGTGCCAGCTCACCACGCTCTGGCGGGACACTCTACAATGAGCAGTTCTTC. Protein product: CASSPRSGGTLYNEQFF.

Ten or more counts support this clone. The J gene is TRBJ1-6, the V gene TRBV6-2 or TRBV6-3; D remains unclear. CDR1 is MNHEY and CDR2 is SVGEGT in the germline V gene. V lost 2 bases and J 7 bases, leaving 12 bases between the germline ends. CDR3 length: 15 residues. The CDR3 loop reads CASSYRAGGNSPLHF. The CDR3 region has the DNA TGTGCCAGCAGTTACAGGGCAGGAGGGAATTCACCCCTCCACTTT.

The chain couples TRBV6-1 to TRBJ2-5; 7 bases agree with TRBD1. The CDR3 is 14 amino acids. CDR1 and CDR2 (germline): MNHNS, SASEGT. The trim removed 4 bases at V and 0 bases at J, leaving 2 bases unmatched. As DNA, the CDR3 is TGTGCCAGCAGTGGGGGACAGAACCAAGAGACCCAGTACTTC. This sequence encodes CASSGGQNQETQYF.

This clone was picked up many times. This chain's CDR3 is CASNKAPGDFYEQYF. The CDR3 DNA is TGTGCCAGCAATAAGGCACCCGGAGACTTTTATGAGCAGTACTTC. This chain connects TRBV6-1 to TRBJ2-7, with unresolved D. CDR1 and CDR2 (germline): MNHNS, SASEGT. Trimming cost V 7 bases and J 7 bases, with 23 bases left between them. This CDR3 comprises 15 residues.

This clone is judged medium-sized. The CDR3 loop is CASSQGQHEQYF. The DNA for the CDR3 is TGCGCCAGCAGCCAAGGACAGCACGAGCAGTACTTC. The gene calls are TRBV4-1 and TRBJ2-7, with TRBD1 as a possible D gene (5 bases). CDR3 length: 12 residues. V shed 1 base and J shed 5 bases, with 6 bases lying between them. Looked up from germline, CDR1 is MGHRA and CDR2 is YSYEKL.

This clone was recorded only once. The chain joins TRBV9 to TRBJ2-2; 11 bases fit TRBD1. CDR1 SGDLS and CDR2 YYNGEE come from the germline V gene. The J segment lost 4 bases and the V segment lost 0 bases, leaving 5 bases of the junction unmatched. The CDR3 length is 17 residues. CDR3 protein: CASSVGGQGAITGELFF. CDR3 nucleotides: TGTGCCAGCAGCGTAGGAGGACAGGGGGCAATCACCGGGGAGCTGTTTTTT. The entire variable domain, with the rest obtained from reference TRBV9 and TRBJ2-2, is as follows: DSGVTQTPKHLITATGQRVTLRCSPRSGDLSVYWYQQSLDQGLQFLIQYYNGEERAKGNILERFSAQQFPDLHSELNLSSLELGDSALYFCASSVGGQGAITGELFFGEGSRLTVL.

This clone was picked up many times. Within the sample, other DNA sequences also encode this same CDR3. The chain links TRBV9 to TRBJ2-3; D is unclear. CDR1 is SGDLS, CDR2 YYNGEE, per germline. The ends were cut back, 4 bases at V and 0 bases at J, with 6 bases in the middle. CDR3 length equals 13 residues. The CDR3: CASSSYSTDTQYF. The DNA for the CDR3 is TGTGCCAGCAGCAGTTATAGCACAGATACGCAGTATTTT.